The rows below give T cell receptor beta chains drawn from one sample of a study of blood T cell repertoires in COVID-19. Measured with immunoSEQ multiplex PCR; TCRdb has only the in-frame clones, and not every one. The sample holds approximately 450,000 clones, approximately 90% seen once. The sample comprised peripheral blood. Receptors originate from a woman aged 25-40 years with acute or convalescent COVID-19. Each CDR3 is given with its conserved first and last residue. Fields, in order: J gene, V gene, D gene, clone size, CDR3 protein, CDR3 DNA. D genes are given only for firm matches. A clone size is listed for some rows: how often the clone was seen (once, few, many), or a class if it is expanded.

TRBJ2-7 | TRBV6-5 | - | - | CASSLDRPPYEQYF | TGTGCCAGCAGTTTAGACAGGCCCCCCTACGAGCAGTACTTC
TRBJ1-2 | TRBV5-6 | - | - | CASSLVHGAVSSGYTF | TGTGCCAGCAGCTTGGTACATGGGGCGGTTAGCTCTGGCTACACCTTC
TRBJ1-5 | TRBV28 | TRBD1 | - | CASSAAGGGNQPQHF | TGTGCCAGCAGTGCAGCAGGGGGCGGCAATCAGCCCCAGCATTTT
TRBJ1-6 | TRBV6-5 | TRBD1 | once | CATTIDRDYSPLHF | TGTGCCACCACCATAGACAGGGATTATTCACCCCTCCACTTT
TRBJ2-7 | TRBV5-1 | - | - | CASSLSGGTNEQYF | TGCGCCAGCAGCTTGTCTGGGGGCACCAACGAGCAGTACTTC
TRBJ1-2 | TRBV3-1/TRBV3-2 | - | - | CASSQDWTANYGYTF | TGTGCCAGCAGCCAAGATTGGACAGCTAACTATGGCTACACCTTC
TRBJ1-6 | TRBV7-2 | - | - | CASSPKTLSSYNSPLHF | TGTGCCAGCAGCCCTAAAACTTTGAGCTCCTATAATTCACCCCTCCACTTT
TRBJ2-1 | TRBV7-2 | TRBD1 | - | CASSWDRSYNEQFF | TGTGCCAGCAGCTGGGACAGGAGCTACAATGAGCAGTTCTTC
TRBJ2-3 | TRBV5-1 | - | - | CASTGSDTQYF | TGCGCCAGCACGGGTTCAGATACGCAGTATTTT
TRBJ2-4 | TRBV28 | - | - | CASSIPGQLAKNIQYF | TGTGCCAGCAGTATTCCGGGACAACTAGCCAAAAACATTCAGTACTTC
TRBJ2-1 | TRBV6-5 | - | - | CASSSVREQFF | TGTGCCAGCAGTTCGGTCCGGGAGCAGTTCTTC
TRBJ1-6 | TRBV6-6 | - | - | CASMRDDNSPLHF | TGTGCCAGCATGCGGGACGACAATTCACCCCTCCACTTT
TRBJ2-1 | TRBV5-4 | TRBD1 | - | CASSLEGQAYNEQFF | TGTGCCAGCAGCTTGGAAGGACAGGCGTACAATGAGCAGTTCTTC
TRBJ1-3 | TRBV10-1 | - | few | CASRQDSGNTIYF | TGCGCCAGCCGACAGGACTCTGGAAACACCATATATTTT
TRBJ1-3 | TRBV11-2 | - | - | CASSHRSSGNTIYF | TGTGCCAGCAGCCACAGGAGCTCTGGAAACACCATATATTTT
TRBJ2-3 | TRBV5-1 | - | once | CASNPRGLPSDTQYF | TGCGCCAGCAATCCCAGAGGCCTCCCGTCAGATACGCAGTATTTT
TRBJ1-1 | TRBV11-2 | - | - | CASRPTGANTEAFF | TGTGCCAGCAGACCTACAGGAGCCAACACTGAAGCTTTCTTT
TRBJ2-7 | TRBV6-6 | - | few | CASSARPAGPTEQYF | TGTGCCAGCAGCGCCCGGCCAGCGGGCCCTACCGAGCAGTACTTC
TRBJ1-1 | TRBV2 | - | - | CASNFVRTVEAFF | TGTGCCAGCAATTTTGTTCGGACAGTAGAAGCTTTCTTT
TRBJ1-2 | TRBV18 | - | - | CASSPRYNREGGYTF | TGTGCCAGCTCACCGAGGTACAACAGGGAAGGAGGCTACACCTTC
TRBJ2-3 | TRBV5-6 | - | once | CASSLEGNVDTQYF | TGTGCCAGCAGCTTGGAGGGGAATGTGGATACGCAGTATTTT
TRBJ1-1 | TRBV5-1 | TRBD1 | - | CASSLYRTGVTEAFF | TGCGCCAGCAGCTTGTATCGGACAGGGGTAACTGAAGCTTTCTTT
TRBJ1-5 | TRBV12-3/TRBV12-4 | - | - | CASSPRMDQPQHF | TGTGCCAGCAGCCCTAGGATGGATCAGCCCCAGCATTTT
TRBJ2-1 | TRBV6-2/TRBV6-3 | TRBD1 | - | CASSYSDREEQFF | TGTGCCAGCAGTTACTCGGACAGGGAGGAGCAGTTCTTC
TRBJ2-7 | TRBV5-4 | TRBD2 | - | CASSSTTSGGVEQYF | TGTGCCAGCAGCTCCACTACTAGCGGGGGGGTTGAGCAGTACTTC
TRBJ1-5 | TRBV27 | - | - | CASSLVSSSPQHF | TGTGCCAGCAGTTTAGTCTCCTCTTCTCCCCAGCATTTT
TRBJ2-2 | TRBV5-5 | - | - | CASSSKAGDTHTGELFF | TGTGCCAGCAGCTCAAAAGCTGGGGACACACACACCGGGGAGCTGTTTTTT
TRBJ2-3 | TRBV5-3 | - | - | CARSLVAGGSKSDTQYF | TGTGCCAGAAGCTTGGTGGCGGGCGGGTCTAAGTCAGATACGCAGTATTTT
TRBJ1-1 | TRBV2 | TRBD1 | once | CASSKQGDMNIEAFF | TGTGCCAGCAGTAAACAGGGGGACATGAACATTGAAGCTTTCTTT
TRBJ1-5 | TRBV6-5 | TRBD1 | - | CASSLGQGNQPQHF | TGTGCCAGCAGTCTGGGACAGGGAAATCAGCCCCAGCATTTT
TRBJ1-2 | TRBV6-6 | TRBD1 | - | CASSYLRQGAYGYTF | TGTGCCAGCAGTTATCTCCGGCAGGGGGCCTATGGCTACACCTTC
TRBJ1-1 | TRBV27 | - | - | CASSPTENMNTEAFF | TGTGCCAGCAGTCCTACAGAAAACATGAACACTGAAGCTTTCTTT
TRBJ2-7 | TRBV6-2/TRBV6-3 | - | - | CASSLPFSYEQYF | TGTGCCAGCAGCCTTCCTTTCTCCTACGAGCAGTACTTC
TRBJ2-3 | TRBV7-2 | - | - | CASSPGYGGAETQYF | TGTGCCAGCAGCCCCGGCTACGGGGGTGCAGAGACGCAGTATTTT
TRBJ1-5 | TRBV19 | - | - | CASSIGGASNQPQHF | TGTGCCAGTAGTATAGGGGGAGCGAGCAATCAGCCCCAGCATTTT
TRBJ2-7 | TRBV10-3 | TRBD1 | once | CAISPIRDSSYEQYF | TGTGCCATATCACCTATCCGGGACAGTTCCTACGAGCAGTACTTC
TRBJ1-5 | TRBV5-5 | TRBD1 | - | CASSSGQGGQPQHF | TGTGCCAGCAGCTCAGGACAGGGTGGTCAGCCCCAGCATTTT
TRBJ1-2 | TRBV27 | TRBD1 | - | CASSPVGTVYGYTF | TGTGCCAGCAGTCCCGTCGGGACAGTATATGGCTACACCTTC
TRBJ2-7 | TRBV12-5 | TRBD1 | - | CASGLGQKTDRIPYEQYF | TGTGCTAGTGGTTTGGGCCAAAAGACGGACAGGATACCCTACGAGCAGTACTTC
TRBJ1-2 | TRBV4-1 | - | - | CASSQDISTGDGYTF | TGCGCCAGCAGCCAAGATATTTCGACAGGTGATGGCTACACCTTC
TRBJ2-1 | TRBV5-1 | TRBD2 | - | CASSANLAGTYNEQFF | TGCGCCAGCAGCGCCAACCTAGCGGGGACTTACAATGAGCAGTTCTTC
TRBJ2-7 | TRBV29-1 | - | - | CSVVDKYEQYF | TGCAGCGTCGTGGACAAGTACGAGCAGTACTTC
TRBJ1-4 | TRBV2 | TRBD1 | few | CASSQTGSKEKLFF | TGTGCCAGCAGTCAGACAGGGTCAAAGGAAAAACTGTTTTTT
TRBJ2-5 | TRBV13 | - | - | CASRPTTAASDETQYF | TGTGCCAGCAGACCTACCACGGCGGCGTCAGATGAGACCCAGTACTTC
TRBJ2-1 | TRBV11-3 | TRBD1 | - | CASSSYGTGDSNEQFF | TGTGCCAGCAGCTCGTACGGGACAGGGGATAGTAATGAGCAGTTCTTC
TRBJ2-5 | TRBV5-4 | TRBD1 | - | CASSPGQSQETQYF | TGTGCCAGCAGCCCGGGACAGTCACAAGAGACCCAGTACTTC
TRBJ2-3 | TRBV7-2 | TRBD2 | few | CASSSIGRGLAADTQYF | TGTGCCAGCAGCTCCATTGGGAGGGGACTAGCGGCAGATACGCAGTATTTT
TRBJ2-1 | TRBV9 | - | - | CASSTERGSHNEQFF | TGTGCCAGCAGCACAGAAAGGGGGTCCCACAATGAGCAGTTCTTC
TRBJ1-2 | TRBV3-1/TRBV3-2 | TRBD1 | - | CASSQKTGQGDYGYTF | TGTGCCAGCAGCCAAAAGACGGGACAGGGTGATTATGGCTACACCTTC
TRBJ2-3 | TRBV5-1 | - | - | CASSLSPAGPADTQYF | TGCGCCAGCAGCTTATCTCCGGCTGGGCCCGCAGATACGCAGTATTTT
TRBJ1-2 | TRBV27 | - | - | CASSLTGTNGYTF | TGTGCCAGCAGTCTAACCGGGACAAATGGCTACACCTTC
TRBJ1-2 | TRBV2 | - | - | CASSEQGPLRVKGYTF | TGTGCCAGCAGTGAGCAAGGACCCCTCAGGGTAAAGGGCTACACCTTC
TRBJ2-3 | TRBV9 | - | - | CASSVGDFDTDTQYF | TGTGCCAGCAGCGTAGGGGACTTTGACACAGATACGCAGTATTTT
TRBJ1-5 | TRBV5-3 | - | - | CARSLAGYSNQPQHF | TGTGCCAGAAGCTTGGCAGGGTATAGCAATCAGCCCCAGCATTTT
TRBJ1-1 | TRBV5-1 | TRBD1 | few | CASSLAGTGGAGTEAFF | TGCGCCAGCAGCTTGGCCGGGACAGGGGGCGCGGGCACTGAAGCTTTCTTT